Sequencing of this T cell receptor beta chain was carried out in a study of cytomegalovirus exposure and HLA in healthy donors. The PCR contained 60 Vbeta and 13 Jbeta primers. Only in-frame clones appear in the TCRdb table, and some are missing; sequencing was by immunoSEQ multiplex PCR. Of 100,000 to 150,000 clones listed, 8.5% were seen once; the top ten hold approximately 5%. Regarding the study as a whole: In an earlier analysis, most TCR beta V segments were productive about 87% or about 30% of the time. Altogether, 150 or so TCR beta chains were recorded as cytomegalovirus-associated.

A word on this clone: Its antigen is not identified.

Germline V lookup: CDR1 MGHRA, CDR2 YSYEKL. The CDR3 totals 16 residues. Trimming took 0 bases from V and 0 from J, leaving 11 bases between them. The sequence was collected from a man aged 35 to 55 in good health and CMV-seronegative. This chain links TRBV4-1 with TRBJ1-2; D unresolved. Sample: PBMCs. The CDR3 reads CASSQEEQKANYGYTF. In DNA, the CDR3 is TGCGCCAGCAGCCAAGAGGAGCAGAAAGCTAACTATGGCTACACCTTC.